The 7 T cell receptor beta chains below come from one sample, sequenced in a study of neurological immune-mediated disorders. TCRdb re-analysed the 5' RACE reads in MiXCR, keeping a single row per CDR3 protein. The sample includes under 40,000 distinct CDR3 sequences, approximately 4.5% of them seen just once. Specimen: PBMCs. Source of these receptors: a man aged 18 to 29 in good health.

This clonotype was detected many times. The CDR3, as DNA: TGTGCCAGCAGTTTCGGGAACACACAAGAGACCCAGTACTTC. Its translation is CASSFGNTQETQYF. The chain recombines TRBV27 with TRBJ2-5; a weak D match, TRBD2 (5 bases). Germline values: CDR1 MNHEY, CDR2 SMNVEV (reference sequence). The CDR3 consists of 14 residues. Deletions cut 3 bases from V and 2 bases from J, with 10 bases between.

The table lists this clonotype with many counts. The chain couples TRBV5-1 to TRBJ1-1, with D hard to call. V dropped 2 bases and J dropped 3 bases, with 8 bases sitting between them. Per the germline V gene, CDR1 is SGHRS and CDR2 is YFSETQ. This CDR3 comprises 13 residues. The CDR3 DNA is TGCGCCAGCAGCTTTACTGGGGACACTGAAGCTTTCTTT. This encodes CASSFTGDTEAFF.

This clonotype was found many times. The chain combines TRBV7-2 with TRBJ2-1; D is unclear. In germline, CDR1 is SGHTA, CDR2 FQGNSA. The V and J ends lost 3 bases and 7 bases respectively, with 4 bases between them. This CDR3 has 11 amino acids. DNA of the CDR3: TGTGCCAGCAGCTTCACAAATGAGCAGTTCTTC. Protein: CASSFTNEQFF.

This clonotype was recorded once. One junction end does not reproduce the germline sequence, and a read error may be involved. The CDR3 DNA reads as TGTAGTGCTATCCCCCCCCAGGGGCTCGGAGGGGAGCAGTTCTTC. The encoded protein is CSAIPPQGLGGEQFF. The J gene is TRBJ2-1, the V gene TRBV20-1, with D possibly being TRBD1 or TRBD2 (6 bases each). The CDR3 is 15 amino acids. The germline CDR1 and CDR2 sequences are DFQATT and SNEGSKA (reference sequence).

This clonotype has at least ten counts. The V gene is TRBV20-1, the J gene TRBJ1-1; TRBD1 is a possible D gene (6 bases). Per the germline V gene, CDR1 is DFQATT and CDR2 is SNEGSKA (reference sequence). The length of the CDR3 is 14 residues. V dropped 2 bases and J dropped 5 bases, with 15 bases sitting between them. CDR3 in DNA: TGCAGTGCTAGACCGGGGGGGGGCGGGACTGAAGCTTTCTTT. Its translation: CSARPGGGGTEAFF.

The V call is TRBV20-1, the J call TRBJ2-5, with 14 bases aligning to TRBD2. J lost 4 bases, V lost 1 base, and 2 bases had no gene match. Germline CDR1 is DFQATT and CDR2 is SNEGSKA (reference sequence). The CDR3 runs to 15 residues. The CDR3 DNA is TGCAGTGCTAGAGGTGGACTAGCGGGGGGAGAGACCCAGTACTTC. This sequence encodes CSARGGLAGGETQYF.

This chain connects TRBV29-1 to TRBJ2-5; TRBD2 agrees at 7 bases. This CDR3 has 13 residues. Germline CDR1 is SQVTM and CDR2 is ANQGSEA. V dropped 7 bases and J dropped 5; count of bases not matched to a gene: 10. The CDR3 reads CSAEGGFRETQYF. The CDR3 region has the DNA TGCAGCGCGGAGGGAGGGTTTCGGGAGACCCAGTACTTC.